The TCR beta chain under discussion was sequenced for a study of T cell repertoires in cytomegalovirus infection. Study summary: Public TCR beta signatures marked donors with CMV infection and the matching HLA. Study conclusions and caveats: There were HLA-C-restricted CMV-specific TCR beta clonotypes dominating the ex vivo response. Based on cumulative public TCR beta family frequency, carriers of CMV plus the relevant HLA were identified.

This CDR3 comprises 15 residues. V shed 5 bases and J shed 3 bases, with 16 bases lying between them. Germline loops: CDR1 LNHDA, CDR2 SQIVND (reference sequence). From the reads, TCRdb called clonotypes with MiXCR, one entry per CDR3 protein. The table has some 130,000 distinct CDR3 sequences, approximately 30% seen once. As for this clonotype: Its cognate antigen is unknown.

The rearrangement joins TRBV19 to TRBJ1-2; a weak D match, TRBD1 (6 bases). This clonotype was sampled from a human donor in good health (CMV status not recorded). Some clones in this sample may be carry-over from other donors' samples. The input for sequencing was CD8+ T cells from cultured PBMCs, taken from culture after CMV antigen stimulation. CDR3 amino acids: CASSPGVIWDYGYTF. Written as DNA, the CDR3 is TGTGCCAGTAGTCCAGGGGTCATTTGGGACTATGGCTACACCTTC.